A single sample gave rise to the 5 T cell receptor beta chains below, sequenced in a study of T cell repertoires in cytomegalovirus infection. No cognate antigen is known for these TCRs. One entry per CDR3 protein results from TCRdb running MiXCR on the reads. The table has about 770,000 distinct CDR3 sequences, roughly 29% seen once. The source was cultured CD8+ T cells from PBMCs, collected from culture after CMV antigen stimulation. The source is a human donor in good health (CMV status not recorded). Some clones in this sample may be carry-over from other donors' samples.

This clonotype was detected a few times. The J gene is TRBJ1-1, the V gene TRBV6-2 or TRBV6-3, with 9 bases aligning to TRBD1. Germline V gene lookup returns CDR1 MNHEY and CDR2 SVGEGT. The CDR3 is made up of 16 amino acids. V lost 3 bases and J lost 0; bases outside the gene matches: 5. The CDR3 protein is CASSYHDRGLNTEAFF. The CDR3, as DNA: TGTGCCAGCAGTTATCACGACAGGGGGTTGAACACTGAAGCTTTCTTT.

The rearrangement links TRBV5-6 to TRBJ2-5, with D tentatively TRBD1 (5 bases). The germline gives CDR1 SGHDT, CDR2 YYEEEE. The CDR3 has 14 amino acids. V shed 3 bases and J shed 1 base, with 10 bases lying between them. Here the CDR3 DNA reads TGTGCCAGCAGCTACGCGACAGTCCAAGAGACCCAGTACTTC. It yields the protein CASSYATVQETQYF.

V usage is TRBV6-6 and J usage is TRBJ1-2; 7 bases line up with TRBD1. CDR3 size: 15 residues. The germline V gene has CDR1 MNHNY and CDR2 SVGAGI (reference sequence). Trimming at V came to 0 bases and at J to 8 bases, leaving 9 bases not matched to a gene. CDR3 sequence: CASSYSRRGREGYTF. DNA of the CDR3: TGTGCCAGCAGTTACTCTAGGAGGGGGCGCGAGGGCTACACCTTC.

This clonotype was seen only a few times. The chain recombines TRBV2 with TRBJ1-5, with TRBD1 matching over 10 bases. The junction had 11 bases not matched to a gene; V was cut back by 4 bases and J by 8 bases. The CDR3 consists of 16 residues. Germline loops: CDR1 SNHLY, CDR2 FYNNEI. The CDR3 reads CASSASGTGAWEPQHF. In nucleotides, the CDR3 is TGTGCCAGCAGTGCTTCCGGGACAGGGGCTTGGGAGCCCCAGCATTTT.

This CDR3 is CASSPPYRRVQPQHF. CDR3 nucleotide sequence: TGTGCCAGTAGCCCCCCCTACCGGCGGGTTCAGCCCCAGCATTTT. This chain links TRBV19 with TRBJ1-5; D not resolved. The CDR3 is 15 amino acids. Germline CDR1 LNHDA, CDR2 SQIVND (reference sequence). Trimming shortened V by 6 bases and J by 6 bases, and 18 bases separated the two germline ends.